This T cell receptor (beta chain) was identified during a study of blood T cell repertoires in COVID-19. TCRdb's table, derived via immunoSEQ multiplex PCR, lists solely in-frame clones and lacks some. The repertoire has over 85,000 clones, roughly 80% of them found once; the top ten carry approximately 15%. Germline assignment: CDR1 SGHRS and CDR2 YFSETQ. The CDR3 totals 14 residues. V lost 0 bases to trimming and J lost 4 bases, with 9 bases between them. The chain employs TRBV5-1 and TRBJ2-3, with a possible D match to TRBD2 (6 bases). This TCR was sampled from a woman aged 55-70 years with acute or convalescent COVID-19. Sequenced material: peripheral blood. The CDR3 here is CASSLAGVSDTQYF. The CDR3 DNA is TGCGCCAGCAGCTTGGCGGGGGTGTCAGATACGCAGTATTTT.